The 20 T cell receptor beta chains presented below share a single source sample, sequenced in a study of blood T cells in healthy people across ages. Primed by a sample-barcoded 5' primer and a J-beta primer mix, a second PCR proceeded for about 7 to 11 cycles. Each CDR3 protein gets one entry after TCRdb re-called the 5' RACE reads with MiXCR. This sample has roughly 1,300,000 distinct CDR3 sequences; 59% occur once, and the top ten carry roughly 7%. The sequenced material came from blood. The receptor source for this set is a man between 18 and 29 years old in good health.

The rearrangement joins TRBV20-1 to TRBJ1-1; 7 nucleotides match TRBD1. CDR3 length: 14 amino acids. The V gene's germline CDR1 is DFQATT and CDR2 SNEGSKA (reference sequence). V was pared by 5 bases and J by 3 bases, with 9 bases of the junction left unmatched. CDR3 in DNA: TGCAGTGCTCGACAGGGCCAGGCGGACACTGAAGCTTTCTTT. Protein sequence: CSARQGQADTEAFF.

There are a few counts of this clonotype. The V call is TRBV29-1, the J call TRBJ2-3; 7 bases match TRBD1. Germline V CDR1 and CDR2: SQVTM, ANQGSEA. Germline trimming cut 5 bases from V and 5 bases from J; bases unmatched to any gene: 4. The CDR3 spans 12 residues. The CDR3 sequence is CSVSPGGDTQYF. CDR3 sequence (DNA): TGCAGCGTTTCTCCAGGGGGAGATACGCAGTATTTT.

The chain joins TRBV27 to TRBJ2-1, with D possibly TRBD1 on 5 matching bases. The CDR3 is 15 amino acids. V was cut by 2 bases and J by 7 bases, with 15 bases left in between. Germline lookup yields CDR1 MNHEY and CDR2 SMNVEV (reference sequence). The CDR3 DNA follows: TGTGCCAGCAGTTTAGTGGGGCAGGGTTTGAATGAGCAGTTCTTC. It specifies CASSLVGQGLNEQFF.

This clonotype was counted a single time. V gene TRBV12-3 or TRBV12-4 combines with J gene TRBJ2-7; D could derive from TRBD1 or TRBD2 (6 bases each). V lost 6 bases to trimming and J lost 9 bases, with 21 bases between them. There are 14 residues in the CDR3. The CDR3 here is CASSPPGSPGAQYF. The CDR3 DNA reads as TGTGCCAGCAGCCCCCCGGGTTCACCGGGGGCGCAGTACTTC.

The chain is built from TRBV7-2 and TRBJ2-1; 14 bases map to TRBD2. V lost 4 bases to trimming and J lost 6 bases; unmatched junction nucleotides: 11. The CDR3 is 18 residues long. Germline values: CDR1 SGHTA, CDR2 FQGNSA. The CDR3 spells CASSSRLAGGRWGNEQFF. The CDR3 DNA reads TGTGCCAGCAGCTCCAGACTAGCGGGGGGGCGGTGGGGCAATGAGCAGTTCTTC.

The chain is built from TRBV9 and TRBJ2-7; 8 nucleotides line up with TRBD1. The CDR3 runs to 14 residues. J was trimmed by 3 bases and V by 5 bases; bases with no gene match: 7. Germline V CDR1 and CDR2: SGDLS, YYNGEE. CDR3 DNA: TGTGCCAGCAGTAACGACAGGGGCGGCTACGAGCAGTACTTC. It is translated as CASSNDRGGYEQYF.

V gene TRBV6-2 or TRBV6-3 combines with J gene TRBJ2-1, with D unclear. The germline V and J ends were trimmed by 0 bases and 3 bases, with 6 bases remaining between them. Germline-derived CDR1 and CDR2 are MNHEY and SVGEGT. The CDR3 is 14 residues long. Here the CDR3 DNA reads TGTGCCAGCAGTTACTCCCTCAACTACAATGAGCAGTTCTTC. Amino acid sequence: CASSYSLNYNEQFF.

V and J are TRBV7-2 and TRBJ2-5; 7 bases fit TRBD2. The J call is doubtful: the DNA matches TRBJ2-7 better. Germline V gives CDR1 SGHTA, CDR2 FQGNSA. The CDR3 runs 15 residues. The DNA of the CDR3 is TGTGCCAGCAGGTCCCGCGGGGGAAGTTCCTACGAGCAGTACTTC. Its protein product is CASRSRGGSSYEQYF.

The chain joins TRBV7-2 to TRBJ2-1; D is perhaps TRBD2 (6 bases). There are 15 residues in the CDR3. V was trimmed by 3 bases and J by 0 bases, leaving 9 bases between them. Germline V CDR1 and CDR2: SGHTA, FQGNSA. CDR3 DNA sequence: TGTGCCAGCAGCTTTGGGGAGGCCTCCTACAATGAGCAGTTCTTC. Its protein product is CASSFGEASYNEQFF.

This clonotype was detected only a few times. The CDR3 sequence is CASRVRQGDSYNEQFF. The CDR3 DNA is TGTGCCAGCAGGGTGCGGCAGGGGGACTCCTACAATGAGCAGTTCTTC. This rearrangement joins TRBV6-5 to TRBJ2-1, with 7 bases lining up with TRBD1. The CDR3 length is 16 residues. The germline V gene has CDR1 MNHEY and CDR2 SVGAGI. The J segment lost 0 bases and the V segment lost 6 bases, leaving 8 bases of the junction unmatched.

The rearrangement links TRBV18 to TRBJ2-7, with 10 bases aligning to TRBD1. Germline CDR1 is KGHSH and CDR2 is LQKENI. The CDR3 consists of 14 residues. The V and J ends lost 4 bases and 5 bases, in that order; junction bases with no gene match: 5. The CDR3 spells CASSRGQGIDEQYF. The CDR3 DNA is TGTGCCAGCTCACGGGGACAGGGGATCGACGAGCAGTACTTC. Together with reference TRBV18 and TRBJ2-7, the CDR3 gives the full variable domain: NAGVMQNPRHLVRRRGQEARLRCSPMKGHSHVYWYRQLPEEGLKFMVYLQKENIIDESGMPKERFSAEFPKEGPSILRIQQVVRGDSAAYFCASSRGQGIDEQYFGPGTRLTVT.

The CDR3 sequence is CASSSRTSGKGQYF. CDR3 nucleotides: TGTGCCAGCAGCTCGCGGACTAGCGGGAAAGGGCAGTACTTC. The chain employs TRBV7-9 and TRBJ2-5; TRBD2 matches 12 bases. CDR3 length: 14 amino acids. V was pared by 4 bases and J by 11 bases, with 8 bases of the junction left unmatched. The germline V gene has CDR1 SEHNR and CDR2 FQNEAQ (reference sequence).

The chain uses TRBV6-5 and TRBJ2-5; no definite D call. Trimming pared 0 bases from V and 2 bases from J, leaving 13 bases between. The CDR3 is made up of 16 amino acids. Germline CDR1 is MNHEY and CDR2 is SVGAGI. The CDR3 loop is CASSYSTGSAQETQYF. The CDR3 DNA reads as TGTGCCAGCAGTTACTCGACCGGGTCAGCTCAAGAGACCCAGTACTTC.

The table lists this clonotype with a few counts. This chain joins TRBV4-1 and TRBJ1-1, with TRBD1 matching over 9 bases. V shed 0 bases and J 0 bases; nucleotides not matched to a gene: 11. Germline CDR1 and CDR2: MGHRA and YSYEKL. The CDR3 contains 19 residues. The CDR3 loop reads CASSQEYGTGRVVNTEAFF. The CDR3 DNA sequence: TGCGCCAGCAGCCAAGAGTACGGGACAGGGAGGGTTGTGAACACTGAAGCTTTCTTT.

This clonotype has more than one count but fewer than ten. The genes are TRBV10-3 and TRBJ2-1; TRBD1 matches 10 bases. The CDR3 loop spans 14 amino acids. Germline CDR1 is ENHRY and CDR2 is SYGVKD. V lost 3 bases, J lost 5 bases, and 1 base stayed unmatched. CDR3 coding DNA: TGTGCCATCAGTGACGGACAGGGGGACAATGAGCAGTTCTTC. It codes for CAISDGQGDNEQFF.

The chain joins TRBV25-1 to TRBJ1-6; 9 bases align to TRBD1. Germline CDR1 reads MGHDK; CDR2 reads SYGVNS. The CDR3 consists of 14 residues. V lost 6 bases to trimming and J lost 6 bases; unmatched junction nucleotides: 3. The CDR3 sequence is CASRQDRGNSPLHF. The CDR3 coding sequence is TGTGCCAGCAGGCAGGACAGGGGTAATTCACCCCTCCACTTT.

The chain combines TRBV29-1 with TRBJ2-2; maybe TRBD1 (5 bases). V was pared by 6 bases and J by 0 bases, with 11 bases between. This CDR3 region has 14 residues. Germline V gene data show CDR1 as SQVTM and CDR2 as ANQGSEA. The CDR3 coding sequence is TGCAGCGTCGAGGACATGACGAACACCGGGGAGCTGTTTTTT. Translated: CSVEDMTNTGELFF.

The V call is TRBV5-1, the J call TRBJ1-1; D ambiguous. V was trimmed by 2 bases and J by 3 bases, leaving 11 bases between them. Germline V gene data show CDR1 as SGHRS and CDR2 as YFSETQ. This CDR3 has 14 residues. The CDR3 DNA follows: TGCGCCAGCAGCTTTTATAGGGTGGACACTGAAGCTTTCTTT. Translating it yields CASSFYRVDTEAFF. Variable domain in full (rest from reference TRBV5-1 and TRBJ1-1): KAGVTQTPRYLIKTRGQQVTLSCSPISGHRSVSWYQQTPGQGLQFLFEYFSETQRNKGNFPGRFSGRQFSNSRSEMNVSTLELGDSALYLCASSFYRVDTEAFFGQGTRLTVV.

This clonotype was counted between two and nine times. The rearrangement uses TRBV4-3 and TRBJ2-1; D call uncertain. Germline CDR1 and CDR2: LGHNA and YSLEER. The CDR3 has 13 residues. Between the trimmed V and J ends, which lost 0 bases and 10 bases, there was a span of 10 bases. The chain's CDR3 is CASSQEDGYEQFF. The DNA of the CDR3 is TGCGCCAGCAGCCAAGAGGATGGTTACGAGCAGTTCTTC.

CDR3 sequence (DNA): TGTGCCAGCAACCGCCTGGCTAGCGTTAACAATGAGCAGTTCTTC. This gives the protein CASNRLASVNNEQFF. J is TRBJ2-1 and V is TRBV12-3 or TRBV12-4; D is possibly TRBD2 (6 bases). The CDR3 covers 15 residues. Trimming took off 7 bases at V and 5 bases at J, with 18 bases between the two ends.